Below are 25 T cell receptor beta chains sequenced from a single sample in a study of T cells in Graves' hyperthyroidism and ophthalmopathy (dated by TCRdb to between 2018 and 2021). Library generation was performed with multiplex PCR. The data were produced on an Illumina HiSeq 2000. The TCR beta CDR3 regions were amplified from the RNA transcripts. A first-round RT-PCR of the TCR CDR3 used the HTBI primer set with the Qiagen OneStep RT-PCR kit. TCRdb reran the public reads through fastp at Q25 and MiXCR, keeping productive beta chains. One record per CDR3 amino acid sequence lists the most common genes and DNA. The sample table shows about 480,000 distinct CDR3 sequences, and 20% to 25% are seen once. The top ten hold around 47% of the sample. Sequenced sample: blood. Receptor source: a woman in her seventies with Graves' ophthalmopathy.

This rearrangement joins TRBV10-3 to TRBJ2-1; D possibly matches TRBD1 or TRBD2 (5 bases each). V lost 8 bases and J 3 bases, leaving 14 bases between the germline ends. This CDR3 region has 14 residues. The germline V gene has CDR1 ENHRY and CDR2 SYGVKD. The CDR3 loop is CAIGAEEGYNEQFF. The DNA of the CDR3 is TGTGCCATCGGGGCGGAAGAGGGCTACAATGAGCAGTTCTTC.

This clonotype has a count of ten or more. The chain recombines TRBV3-1 with TRBJ2-7, with 8 nucleotides matching TRBD2. The CDR3 consists of 15 residues. Germline CDR1 reads LGHDT; CDR2 reads YNNKEL (reference sequence). Trimming removed 0 bases from V and 3 bases from J; junction bases left unmatched: 4. CDR3 sequence reads: CASSQDRLAGYEQYF. CDR3 nucleotides: TGTGCCAGCAGCCAAGATCGGCTAGCGGGCTACGAGCAGTACTTC.

The gene calls are TRBV7-9 and TRBJ1-2, with 7 positions matching TRBD1. J lost 2 bases, V lost 5 bases, and 8 bases had no gene match. The germline V gene encodes CDR1 SEHNR and CDR2 FQNEAQ (reference sequence). This CDR3 spans 15 amino acids. The CDR3 region has the DNA TGTGCCAGCAGCCTCTCGGGACAGCCGAACTATGGCTACACCTTC. Translating it yields CASSLSGQPNYGYTF.

This clonotype appeared many times. The J gene is TRBJ1-1, the V gene TRBV20-1, with no clear D. Germline CDR1 and CDR2: DFQATT and SNEGSKA (reference sequence). The V and J ends lost 3 bases and 1 base respectively, with 12 bases between them. This CDR3 contains 14 residues. For the CDR3, the DNA is TGCAGTGCTAGGCTAGAAGACTCGAACACTGAAGCTTTCTTT. Its translation: CSARLEDSNTEAFF.

This clonotype was found many times. The chain links TRBV6-2 or TRBV6-3 to TRBJ1-1; weak D call: TRBD1 (5 bases). CDR1 is MNHEY and CDR2 is SVGEGT in the germline V gene. Deletions cut 4 bases from V and 1 base from J, with 16 bases between. The CDR3 sequence is 16 residues long. The CDR3 spells CASSSPAWGGNTEAFF. CDR3 DNA: TGTGCCAGCAGTTCGCCGGCATGGGGCGGGAACACTGAAGCTTTCTTT.

Only a few counts were recorded for this clonotype. J is TRBJ2-1 and V is TRBV7-9; 13 bases agree with TRBD2. Germline assignment: CDR1 SEHNR and CDR2 FQNEAQ (reference sequence). Trimming cost V 5 bases and J 5 bases; bases outside gene matches: 3. The CDR3 is 15 residues long. CDR3 in DNA: TGTGCCAGCAGCACTAGCGGGAGGGTCCACAATGAGCAGTTCTTC. Amino acids: CASSTSGRVHNEQFF. Full variable domain (outside the CDR3, taken from reference TRBV7-9 and TRBJ2-1): DTGVSQNPRHKITKRGQNVTFRCDPISEHNRLYWYRQTLGQGPEFLTYFQNEAQLEKSRLLSDRFSAERPKGSFSTLEIQRTEQGDSAMYLCASSTSGRVHNEQFFGPGTRLTVL.

The chain uses TRBV24-1 and TRBJ1-1, with D tentatively TRBD1 (6 bases). CDR1 and CDR2 (germline): KGHDR, SFDVKD. This CDR3 has 13 residues. Trimming stripped 7 bases from V and 4 bases from J, with 12 bases between. CDR3 DNA sequence: TGTGCCACCAGACCGGGACAAGGCACTGAAGCTTTCTTT. It specifies CATRPGQGTEAFF.

The chain couples TRBV30 to TRBJ1-1, with 7 bases fitting TRBD1. CDR1 is GTSNPN, CDR2 SVGIG, per germline (reference sequence). This CDR3 has 13 amino acids. V lost 4 bases and J lost 4; bases outside the gene matches: 6. Written as DNA, the CDR3 is TGTGCCTGGAAAGGACAGGTTTTCACTGAAGCTTTCTTT. Amino acid sequence: CAWKGQVFTEAFF.

This clonotype has just a few counts. The chain combines TRBV27 with TRBJ2-4; D is possibly TRBD1 or TRBD2 (5 bases each). This CDR3 is built from 15 residues. The V and J ends lost 7 bases and 4 bases respectively, with 17 bases between them. Germline-derived CDR1 and CDR2 are MNHEY and SMNVEV (reference sequence). CDR3 region: CASTGLADYKNIQYF. The CDR3 DNA sequence: TGTGCCAGCACGGGGCTCGCGGATTATAAAAACATTCAGTACTTC.

The chain carries TRBV5-1 and TRBJ2-7; 7 nucleotides match TRBD2. Germline CDR1 is SGHRS and CDR2 is YFSETQ. The CDR3 extends over 15 amino acids. J gave up 6 bases and V 4 bases, and 13 bases lay outside the gene matches. Here the CDR3 reads CASSTIAGPRGEQYF. The CDR3 nucleotides are TGCGCCAGCAGCACTATAGCGGGCCCCCGAGGCGAGCAGTACTTC. The whole variable domain, remainder taken from reference TRBV5-1 and TRBJ2-7, is KAGVTQTPRYLIKTRGQQVTLSCSPISGHRSVSWYQQTPGQGLQFLFEYFSETQRNKGNFPGRFSGRQFSNSRSEMNVSTLELGDSALYLCASSTIAGPRGEQYFGPGTRLTVT.

This clonotype occurred a few times. The V gene is TRBV19, the J gene TRBJ2-1; 9 bases match TRBD1. V trimming: 5 bases; J trimming: 8 bases; junction bases outside the gene matches: 7. Germline CDR1 is LNHDA and CDR2 is SQIVND (reference sequence). The CDR3 is 14 residues long. The CDR3 DNA reads TGTGCCAGTAGTTGGGACAGGGTGAACTATGAGCAGTTCTTC. As protein: CASSWDRVNYEQFF.

In the case of this clonotype: Relative to the germline gene, one junction end is altered; a read error may explain this. The chain couples TRBV19 to TRBJ2-1, with 11 bases that match TRBD1. The V gene's germline CDR1 is LNHDA and CDR2 SQIVND (reference sequence). CDR3 length: 16 residues. This chain's CDR3 is CASSLERTGGFNEQFF. In DNA, the CDR3 is TGTGCCAGTAGTCTAGAACGGACAGGGGGCTTTAATGAGCAGTTCTTC. Based on the CDR3 plus reference TRBV19 and TRBJ2-1, the full variable domain is DGGITQSPKYLFRKEGQNVTLSCEQNLNHDAMYWYRQDPGQGLRLIYYSQIVNDFQKGDIAEGYSVSREKKESFPLTVTSAQKNPTAFYLCASSLERTGGFNEQFFGPGTRLTVL.

The chain is built from TRBV6-2 or TRBV6-3 and TRBJ2-1; TRBD2 matches 7 bases. This CDR3 region has 13 residues. Germline V CDR1 and CDR2: MNHEY, SVGEGT. The V segment lost 0 bases and the J segment 8 bases; nucleotides outside the gene matches: 1. The CDR3 here is CASSYSLAYEQFF. As DNA, the CDR3 is TGTGCCAGCAGTTACTCACTAGCGTATGAGCAGTTCTTC.

The chain combines TRBV7-2 with TRBJ2-2; 8 nucleotides align to TRBD2. CDR1 and CDR2 from the germline V gene are SGHTA and FQGNSA. The CDR3 is made up of 17 amino acids. V shed 5 bases and J 4 bases; nucleotides not matched to a gene: 12. CDR3 loop: CASSRWTSRSPTGELFF. The CDR3 region has the DNA TGTGCCAGCAGCAGGTGGACTAGCAGGAGCCCCACCGGGGAGCTGTTTTTT.

This clonotype was seen more than once but under ten times. In DNA, the CDR3 is TGTGCCAGCAGCCCGGGACAGGGGGGTTTTCAGCCCCAGCATTTT. Translation gives CASSPGQGGFQPQHF. This chain links TRBV12-3 or TRBV12-4 with TRBJ1-5; 11 bases are a match to TRBD1. The CDR3 is 15 residues long. Germline trimming cut 6 bases from V and 6 bases from J; bases unmatched to any gene: 7.

Points on this clonotype: A read error may be the cause here, since a much bigger clone is one base away. The DNA for the CDR3 is TGTGCCAGCTCCCTAGGGGGTTCTGGGGCCAACGCCCTGACTTTC. Protein sequence: CASSLGGSGANALTF. The genes are TRBV28 and TRBJ2-6; tentatively, D is TRBD1 (6 bases). The length of the CDR3 is 15 residues. Germline V lookup: CDR1 MDHEN, CDR2 SYDVKM.

This clonotype was seen a few times. The chain carries TRBV19 and TRBJ1-1; TRBD1 matches 7 bases. This CDR3 has 15 amino acids. Trimming cost V 5 bases and J 5 bases; bases outside gene matches: 11. Germline V CDR1 and CDR2: LNHDA, SQIVND (reference sequence). The CDR3 is CASSPRQGMETEAFF. The CDR3, as DNA: TGTGCCAGTAGTCCGCGACAGGGAATGGAAACTGAAGCTTTCTTT. Supplemented by reference TRBV19 and TRBJ1-1, the full variable domain reads DGGITQSPKYLFRKEGQNVTLSCEQNLNHDAMYWYRQDPGQGLRLIYYSQIVNDFQKGDIAEGYSVSREKKESFPLTVTSAQKNPTAFYLCASSPRQGMETEAFFGQGTRLTVV.

This clonotype was found a few times. This chain uses TRBV20-1 with TRBJ2-7; D is possibly TRBD2 (5 bases). Germline V gene sequence: CDR1 DFQATT, CDR2 SNEGSKA (reference sequence). The CDR3 has 16 residues. Trimming stripped 0 bases from V and 0 bases from J, with 15 bases between. CDR3 DNA: TGCAGTGCTAGAGATCCCCTGGCGGGCGTCTCCTACGAGCAGTACTTC. It translates to CSARDPLAGVSYEQYF.

This chain uses TRBV5-1 with TRBJ2-3; D possibly uses TRBD1 or TRBD2 (5 bases each). Trimming pared 6 bases from V and 0 bases from J, leaving 11 bases between. CDR3 length equals 14 residues. Germline V lookup: CDR1 SGHRS, CDR2 YFSETQ. The CDR3 region is CASTSGASTDTQYF. Here the CDR3 DNA reads TGCGCCAGCACATCCGGGGCTAGCACAGATACGCAGTATTTT.

The chain links TRBV19 to TRBJ2-4; D perhaps matches TRBD2 (5 bases). Germline CDR1 reads LNHDA; CDR2 reads SQIVND (reference sequence). V lost 8 bases to trimming and J lost 4 bases, with 15 bases between them. The CDR3 spans 14 residues. The CDR3: CASREGIAKNIQYF. CDR3 in DNA: TGTGCCAGTCGCGAGGGAATAGCAAAAAACATTCAGTACTTC.

This rearrangement joins TRBV5-1 to TRBJ2-4; D possibly matches TRBD1 or TRBD2 (5 bases each). This CDR3 spans 14 amino acids. Deletions cut 3 bases from V and 0 bases from J, with 7 bases between. Per the germline V gene, CDR1 is SGHRS and CDR2 is YFSETQ. The CDR3 DNA is TGCGCCAGCAGCTGGGACGGAGCCAAAAACATTCAGTACTTC. It yields the protein CASSWDGAKNIQYF. Using reference TRBV5-1 and TRBJ2-4 for the parts outside the CDR3, the full variable domain is KAGVTQTPRYLIKTRGQQVTLSCSPISGHRSVSWYQQTPGQGLQFLFEYFSETQRNKGNFPGRFSGRQFSNSRSEMNVSTLELGDSALYLCASSWDGAKNIQYFGAGTRLSVL.

This clonotype was counted between two and nine times. The CDR3 nucleotides read TGTGCCAGCAGTCCTCCCTGGACAGGGATGGCCGGGGAGCTGTTTTTT. This translates into CASSPPWTGMAGELFF. V gene TRBV27 combines with J gene TRBJ2-2, with 8 nucleotides matching TRBD1. The ends lost 5 bases at V and 6 bases at J; junction bases unmatched: 11. This CDR3 has 16 residues. Germline assignment: CDR1 MNHEY and CDR2 SMNVEV (reference sequence).

This clonotype was counted a few times. The V gene is TRBV12-5, the J gene TRBJ2-7, with 11 bases lining up with TRBD2. CDR3 size: 15 residues. V lost 6 bases and J lost 2; bases outside the gene matches: 6. CDR1 is LGHNT and CDR2 is FRNRAP in the germline V gene. As DNA, the CDR3 is TGTGCTAGTGGCCCCGGGACTAGCGGAGCCTACGAGCAGTACTTC. Translating gives CASGPGTSGAYEQYF.

This clonotype was detected a few times. The V call is TRBV5-4, the J call TRBJ2-7; a possible D gene is TRBD1 (5 bases). The germline V gene encodes CDR1 SGHNT and CDR2 YYREEE (reference sequence). This CDR3 comprises 13 residues. Deletions cut 4 bases from V and 4 bases from J, with 12 bases between. This CDR3 is CASSRPQGYEQYF. The CDR3 coding sequence is TGTGCCAGCAGCAGACCCCAGGGTTACGAGCAGTACTTC.

In its sample, this clonotype was seen a few times. J is TRBJ1-5 and V is TRBV6-1; maybe TRBD1 (5 bases). Deletions cut 5 bases from V and 4 bases from J, with 15 bases between. Germline assignment: CDR1 MNHNS and CDR2 SASEGT. The CDR3 totals 15 residues. The CDR3 DNA sequence: TGTGCCAGCAGTCAGAAGAGGGGAACGAATCAGCCCCAGCATTTT. Translation gives CASSQKRGTNQPQHF.